A single T cell receptor beta chain is shown here with its context. The sample comes from a study of blood T cell repertoires in COVID-19. Study information: Sites in the United States, Italy and Spain provided acute and convalescent COVID-19 samples. The cDNA or gDNA used as material had been derived from T cells, B-cell-depleted T cells, or PBMCs.

How the authors handled the data: Researchers report that nucleated cell counts were estimated from reference gene primer amplification. Clones were sequenced by immunoSEQ multiplex PCR, and TCRdb holds only the in-frame ones, with some missing. V and J calls plus clone size are reproduced from that table; the DNA served to infer D and trimming. The repertoire holds 150,000 to 200,000 clones, with roughly 90% as singletons. The CDR3 has 14 residues. From germline, CDR1 is MNHEY and CDR2 SMNVEV (reference sequence). J gave up 0 bases and V 10 bases, and 7 bases lay outside the gene matches. While infection was still active, Seattle patients were enrolled and then followed longitudinally.

The source of this sequence is a woman aged 55-70 years with COVID-19, enrolled during active disease. The rearrangement links TRBV27 to TRBJ1-1; 8 bases line up with TRBD1. Sequenced sample: peripheral blood. The CDR3 region is CATHRQGLNTEAFF. For the CDR3, the DNA is TGTGCCACCCACCGACAGGGGCTGAACACTGAAGCTTTCTTT.